This T cell receptor (beta chain) stems from a study of Graves' ophthalmopathy and Graves' hyperthyroidism. RNA served as the template for amplifying TCR beta CDR3 regions. HTBI primers served in a first-round RT-PCR, which a second-round multiplex PCR followed. Using its own MiXCR run on the multiplex PCR reads, TCRdb lists one record per CDR3 protein. Of hundreds of thousands of distinct CDR3 sequences in the sample, approximately 21% are singletons; the top ten hold roughly 7.4%. This clonotype has at least ten counts. CDR3 length: 16 residues. Trimming cost V 1 base and J 0 bases, with 13 bases left between them. The V gene's germline CDR1 is SGHTA and CDR2 FQGNSA.

The source material was peripheral blood. This sequence was found in a woman under 30 with stable Graves' hyperthyroidism. Some clones in this sample may be carry-over from other donors' samples. The chain combines TRBV7-2 with TRBJ2-7; D is unclear. This CDR3 is CASSLGPREYSYEQYF. The CDR3 DNA is TGTGCCAGCAGCTTAGGGCCCCGCGAATACTCCTACGAGCAGTACTTC.